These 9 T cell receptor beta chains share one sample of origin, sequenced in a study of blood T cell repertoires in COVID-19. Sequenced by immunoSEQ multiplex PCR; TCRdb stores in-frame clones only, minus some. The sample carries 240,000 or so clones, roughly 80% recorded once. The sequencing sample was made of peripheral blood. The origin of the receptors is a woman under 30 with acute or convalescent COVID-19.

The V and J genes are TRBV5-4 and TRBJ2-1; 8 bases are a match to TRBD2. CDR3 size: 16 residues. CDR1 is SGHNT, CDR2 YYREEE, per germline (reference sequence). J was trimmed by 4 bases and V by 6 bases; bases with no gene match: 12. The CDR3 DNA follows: TGTGCCAGCACCCGGGGGGGGGATACCGCGTACAATGAGCAGTTCTTC. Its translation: CASTRGGDTAYNEQFF.

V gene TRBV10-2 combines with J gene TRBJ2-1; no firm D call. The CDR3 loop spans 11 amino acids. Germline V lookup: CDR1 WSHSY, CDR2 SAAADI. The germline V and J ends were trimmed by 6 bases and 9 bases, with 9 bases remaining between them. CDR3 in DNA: TGCGCCAGCAGCGGGTTTAGTGAGCAGTTCTTC. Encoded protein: CASSGFSEQFF.

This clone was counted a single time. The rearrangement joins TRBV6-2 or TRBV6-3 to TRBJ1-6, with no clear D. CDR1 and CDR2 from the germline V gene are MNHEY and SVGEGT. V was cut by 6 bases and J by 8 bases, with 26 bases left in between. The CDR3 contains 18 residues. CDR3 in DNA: TGTGCCAGCAGCTCCCCCCGACCTATCGGGTTAAGAGATTCACCCCTCCACTTT. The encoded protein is CASSSPRPIGLRDSPLHF.

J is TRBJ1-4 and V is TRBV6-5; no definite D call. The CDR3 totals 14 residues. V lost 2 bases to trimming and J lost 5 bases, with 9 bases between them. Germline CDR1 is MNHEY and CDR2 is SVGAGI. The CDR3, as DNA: TGTGCCAGCAGTTACGGGCAACCCAATGAAAAACTGTTTTTT. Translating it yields CASSYGQPNEKLFF.

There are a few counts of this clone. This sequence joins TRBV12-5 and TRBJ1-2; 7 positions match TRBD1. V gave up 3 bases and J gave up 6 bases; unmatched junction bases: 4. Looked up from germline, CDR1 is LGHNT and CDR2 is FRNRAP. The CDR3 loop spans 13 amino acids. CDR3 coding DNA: TGTGCTAGTGGTTTTGGCGGACAGGATGGCTACACCTTC. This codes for CASGFGGQDGYTF.

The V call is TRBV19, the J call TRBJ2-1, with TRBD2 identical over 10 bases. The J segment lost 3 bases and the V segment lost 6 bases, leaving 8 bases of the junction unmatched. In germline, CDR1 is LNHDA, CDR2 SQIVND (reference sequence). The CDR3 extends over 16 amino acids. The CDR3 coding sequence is TGTGCCAGTAGCACCACGGCTAGCGGGAGCTACAATGAGCAGTTCTTC. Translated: CASSTTASGSYNEQFF.

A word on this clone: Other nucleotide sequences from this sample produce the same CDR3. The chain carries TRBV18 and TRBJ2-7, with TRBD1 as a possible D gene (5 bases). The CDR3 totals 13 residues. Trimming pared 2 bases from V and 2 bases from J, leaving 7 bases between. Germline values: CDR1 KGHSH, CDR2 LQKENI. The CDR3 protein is CASSPGATYEQYF. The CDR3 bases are TGTGCCAGCTCACCAGGGGCTACCTACGAGCAGTACTTC.

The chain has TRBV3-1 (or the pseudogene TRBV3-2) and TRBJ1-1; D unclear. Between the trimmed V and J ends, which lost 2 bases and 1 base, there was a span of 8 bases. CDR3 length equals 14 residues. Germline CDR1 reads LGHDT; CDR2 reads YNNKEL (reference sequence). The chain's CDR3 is CASSQNNPNTEAFF. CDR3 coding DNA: TGTGCCAGCAGCCAAAACAATCCGAACACTGAAGCTTTCTTT.

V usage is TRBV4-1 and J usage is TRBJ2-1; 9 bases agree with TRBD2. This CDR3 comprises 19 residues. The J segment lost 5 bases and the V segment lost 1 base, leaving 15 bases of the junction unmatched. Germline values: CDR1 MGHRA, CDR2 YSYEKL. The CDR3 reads CASSQVRWREGRWDNEQFF. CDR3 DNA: TGCGCCAGCAGCCAAGTTCGTTGGCGGGAGGGCCGTTGGGACAATGAGCAGTTCTTC.